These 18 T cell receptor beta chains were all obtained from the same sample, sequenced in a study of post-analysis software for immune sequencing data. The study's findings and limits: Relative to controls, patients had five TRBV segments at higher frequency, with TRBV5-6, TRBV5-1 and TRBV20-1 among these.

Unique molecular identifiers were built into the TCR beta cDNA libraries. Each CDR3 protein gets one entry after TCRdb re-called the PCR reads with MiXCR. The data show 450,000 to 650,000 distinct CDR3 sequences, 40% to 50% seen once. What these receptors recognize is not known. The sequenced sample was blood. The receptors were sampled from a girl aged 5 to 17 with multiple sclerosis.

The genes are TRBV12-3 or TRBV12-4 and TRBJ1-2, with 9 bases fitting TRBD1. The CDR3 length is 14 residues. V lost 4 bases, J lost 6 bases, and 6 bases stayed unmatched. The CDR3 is CASSSTGGRNGYTF. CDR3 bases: TGTGCCAGCAGTTCGACAGGGGGTCGCAATGGCTACACCTTC.

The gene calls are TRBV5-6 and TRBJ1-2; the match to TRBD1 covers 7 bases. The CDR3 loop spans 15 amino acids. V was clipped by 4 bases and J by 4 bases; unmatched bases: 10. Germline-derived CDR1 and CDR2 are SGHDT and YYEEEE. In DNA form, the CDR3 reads TGTGCCAGCAGCCTCCCGGGACAGCGCCTCTATGGCTACACCTTC. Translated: CASSLPGQRLYGYTF.

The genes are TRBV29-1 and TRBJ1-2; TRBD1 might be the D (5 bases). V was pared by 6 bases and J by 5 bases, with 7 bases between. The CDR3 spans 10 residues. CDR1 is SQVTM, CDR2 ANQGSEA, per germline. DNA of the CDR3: TGCAGCGTAGGGGAGTATGGCTACACCTTC. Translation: CSVGEYGYTF.

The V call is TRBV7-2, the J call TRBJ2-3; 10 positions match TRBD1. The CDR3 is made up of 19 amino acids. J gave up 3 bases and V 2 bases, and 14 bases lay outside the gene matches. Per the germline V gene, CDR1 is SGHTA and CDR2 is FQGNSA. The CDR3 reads CASSLSGTGVFSGTDTQYF. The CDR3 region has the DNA TGTGCCAGCAGCTTAAGTGGGACAGGGGTTTTTTCTGGGACAGATACGCAGTATTTT.

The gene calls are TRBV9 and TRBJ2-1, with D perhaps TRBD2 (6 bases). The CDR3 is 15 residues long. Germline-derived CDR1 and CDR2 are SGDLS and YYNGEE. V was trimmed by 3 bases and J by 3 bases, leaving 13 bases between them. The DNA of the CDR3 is TGTGCCAGCAGCGAGACCGGGACTCGCTACAATGAGCAGTTCTTC. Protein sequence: CASSETGTRYNEQFF.

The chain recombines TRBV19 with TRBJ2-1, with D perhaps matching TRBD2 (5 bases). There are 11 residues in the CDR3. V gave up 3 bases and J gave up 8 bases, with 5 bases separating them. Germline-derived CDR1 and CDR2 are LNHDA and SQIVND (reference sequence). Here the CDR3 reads CASSIGDEQFF. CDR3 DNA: TGTGCCAGTAGTATCGGGGATGAGCAGTTCTTC.

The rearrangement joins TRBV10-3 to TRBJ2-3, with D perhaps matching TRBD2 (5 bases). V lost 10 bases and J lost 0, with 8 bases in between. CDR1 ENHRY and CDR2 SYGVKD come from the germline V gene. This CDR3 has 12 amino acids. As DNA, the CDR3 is TGTGCCACAGGCGGGAGCACAGATACGCAGTATTTT. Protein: CATGGSTDTQYF.

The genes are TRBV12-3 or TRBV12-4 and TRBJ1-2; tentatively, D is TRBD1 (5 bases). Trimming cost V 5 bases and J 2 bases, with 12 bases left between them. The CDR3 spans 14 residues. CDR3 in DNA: TGTGCCAGCAGTCCTCTGGGGCGGAACTATGGCTACACCTTC. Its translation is CASSPLGRNYGYTF.

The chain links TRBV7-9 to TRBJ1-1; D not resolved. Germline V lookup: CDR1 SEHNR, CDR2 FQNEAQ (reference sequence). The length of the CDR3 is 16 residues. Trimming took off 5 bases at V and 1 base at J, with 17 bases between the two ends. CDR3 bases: TGTGCCAGCAGCCCCACAGTGGCCAGTCAGAACACTGAAGCTTTCTTT. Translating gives CASSPTVASQNTEAFF. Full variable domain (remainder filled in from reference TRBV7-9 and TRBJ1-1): DTGVSQNPRHKITKRGQNVTFRCDPISEHNRLYWYRQTLGQGPEFLTYFQNEAQLEKSRLLSDRFSAERPKGSFSTLEIQRTEQGDSAMYLCASSPTVASQNTEAFFGQGTRLTVV.

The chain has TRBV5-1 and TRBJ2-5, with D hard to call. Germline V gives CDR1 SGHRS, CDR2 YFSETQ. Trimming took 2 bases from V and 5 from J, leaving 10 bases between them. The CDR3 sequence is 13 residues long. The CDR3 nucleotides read TGCGCCAGCAGCTTTGGTCTGGAGGAGACCCAGTACTTC. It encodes CASSFGLEETQYF. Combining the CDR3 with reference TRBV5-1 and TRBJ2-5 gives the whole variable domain KAGVTQTPRYLIKTRGQQVTLSCSPISGHRSVSWYQQTPGQGLQFLFEYFSETQRNKGNFPGRFSGRQFSNSRSEMNVSTLELGDSALYLCASSFGLEETQYFGPGTRLLVL.

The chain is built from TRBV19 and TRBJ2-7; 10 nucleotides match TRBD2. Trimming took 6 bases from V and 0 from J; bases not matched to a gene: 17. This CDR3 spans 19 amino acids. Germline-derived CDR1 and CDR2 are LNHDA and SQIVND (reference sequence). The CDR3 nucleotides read TGTGCCAGTAGGTCTTCAGGGAGGACTAGCGGAAGGAGCTCCTACGAGCAGTACTTC. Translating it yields CASRSSGRTSGRSSYEQYF.

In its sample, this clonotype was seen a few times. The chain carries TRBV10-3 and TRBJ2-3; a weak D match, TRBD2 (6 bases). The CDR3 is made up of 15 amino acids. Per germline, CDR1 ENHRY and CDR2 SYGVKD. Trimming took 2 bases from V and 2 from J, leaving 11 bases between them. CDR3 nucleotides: TGTGCCATCAGTGAGGAAGGGAGGCCCACAGATACGCAGTATTTT. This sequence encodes CAISEEGRPTDTQYF.

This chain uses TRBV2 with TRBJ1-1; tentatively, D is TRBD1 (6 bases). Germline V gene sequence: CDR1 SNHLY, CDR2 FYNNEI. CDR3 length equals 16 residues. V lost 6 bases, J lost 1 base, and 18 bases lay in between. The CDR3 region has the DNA TGTGCCAGCAGCGCAACCCGGGGGCGGACGAACACTGAAGCTTTCTTT. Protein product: CASSATRGRTNTEAFF.

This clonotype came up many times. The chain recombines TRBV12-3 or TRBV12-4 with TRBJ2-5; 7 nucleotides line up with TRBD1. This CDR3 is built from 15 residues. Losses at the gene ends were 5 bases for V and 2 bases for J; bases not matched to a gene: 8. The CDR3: CASSSRDSHQETQYF. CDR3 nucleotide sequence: TGTGCCAGCAGTAGCAGGGACAGCCATCAAGAGACCCAGTACTTC.

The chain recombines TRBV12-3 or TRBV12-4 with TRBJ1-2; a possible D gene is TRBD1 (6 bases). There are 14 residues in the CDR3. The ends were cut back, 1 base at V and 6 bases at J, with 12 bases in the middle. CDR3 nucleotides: TGTGCCAGCAGTTTAGTATTAGGGGGTGATGGCTACACCTTC. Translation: CASSLVLGGDGYTF.

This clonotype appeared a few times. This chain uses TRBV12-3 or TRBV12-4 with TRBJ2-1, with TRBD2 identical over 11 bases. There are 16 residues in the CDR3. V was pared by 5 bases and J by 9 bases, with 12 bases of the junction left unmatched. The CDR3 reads CASSPRLAGRLSEQFF. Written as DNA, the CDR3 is TGTGCCAGCAGTCCTCGACTAGCGGGACGTCTCAGTGAGCAGTTCTTC.

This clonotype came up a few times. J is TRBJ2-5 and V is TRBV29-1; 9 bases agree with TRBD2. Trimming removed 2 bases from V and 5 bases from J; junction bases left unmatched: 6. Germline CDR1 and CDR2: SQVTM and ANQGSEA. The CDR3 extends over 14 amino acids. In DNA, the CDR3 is TGCAGCGTTGAACCAGCGGGGGGCTCCGAGACCCAGTACTTC. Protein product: CSVEPAGGSETQYF.

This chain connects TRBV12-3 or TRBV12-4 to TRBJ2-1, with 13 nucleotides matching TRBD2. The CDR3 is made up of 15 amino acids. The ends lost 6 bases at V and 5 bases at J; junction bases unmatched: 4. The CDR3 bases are TGTGCCAGCAGCCGCACTAGCGGGGGGGACAATGAGCAGTTCTTC. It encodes CASSRTSGGDNEQFF.